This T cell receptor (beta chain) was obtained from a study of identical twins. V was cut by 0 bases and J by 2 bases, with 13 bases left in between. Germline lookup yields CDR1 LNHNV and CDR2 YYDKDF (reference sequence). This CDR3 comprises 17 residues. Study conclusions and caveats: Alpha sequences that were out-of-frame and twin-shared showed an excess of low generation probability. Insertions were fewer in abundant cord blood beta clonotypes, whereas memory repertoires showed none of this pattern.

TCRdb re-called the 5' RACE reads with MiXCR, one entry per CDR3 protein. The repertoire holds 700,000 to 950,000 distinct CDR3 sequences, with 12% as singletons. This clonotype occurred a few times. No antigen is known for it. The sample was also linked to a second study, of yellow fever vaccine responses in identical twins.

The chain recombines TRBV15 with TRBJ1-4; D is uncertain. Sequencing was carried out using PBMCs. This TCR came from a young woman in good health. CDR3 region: CATSRETRGATNEKLFF. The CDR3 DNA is TGTGCCACCAGCAGAGAAACACGAGGAGCCACTAATGAAAAACTGTTTTTT.